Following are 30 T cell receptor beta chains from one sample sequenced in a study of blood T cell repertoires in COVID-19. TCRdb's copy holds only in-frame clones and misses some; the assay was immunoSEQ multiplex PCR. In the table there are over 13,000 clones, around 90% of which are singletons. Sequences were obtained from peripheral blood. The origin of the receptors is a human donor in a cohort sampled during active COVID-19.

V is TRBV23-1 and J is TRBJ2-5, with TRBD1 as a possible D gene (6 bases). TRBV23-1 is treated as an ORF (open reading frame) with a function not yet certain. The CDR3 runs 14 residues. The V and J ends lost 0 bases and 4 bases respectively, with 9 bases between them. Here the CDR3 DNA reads TGCGCCAGCAGTCAATCGATGGACAGAGAGACCCAGTACTTC. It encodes CASSQSMDRETQYF.

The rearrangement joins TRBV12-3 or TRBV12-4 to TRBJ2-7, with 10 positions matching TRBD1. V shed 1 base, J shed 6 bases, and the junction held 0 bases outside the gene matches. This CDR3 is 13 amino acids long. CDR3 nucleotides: TGTGCCAGCAGTTTAGGGACAGGGGGCGAGCAGTACTTC. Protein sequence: CASSLGTGGEQYF.

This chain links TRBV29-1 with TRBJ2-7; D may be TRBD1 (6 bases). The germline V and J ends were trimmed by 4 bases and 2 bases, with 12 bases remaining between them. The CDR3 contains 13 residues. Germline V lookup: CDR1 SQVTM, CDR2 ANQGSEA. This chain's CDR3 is CSVGRRDTYEQYF. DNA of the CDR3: TGCAGCGTTGGGCGCAGGGACACCTACGAGCAGTACTTC.

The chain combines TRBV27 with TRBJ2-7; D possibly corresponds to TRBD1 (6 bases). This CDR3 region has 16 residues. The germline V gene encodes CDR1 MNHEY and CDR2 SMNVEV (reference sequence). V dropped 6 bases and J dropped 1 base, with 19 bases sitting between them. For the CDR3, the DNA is TGTGCCAGCAGGGCGCTCGCCGGGACACTTTCCTACGAGCAGTACTTC. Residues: CASRALAGTLSYEQYF.

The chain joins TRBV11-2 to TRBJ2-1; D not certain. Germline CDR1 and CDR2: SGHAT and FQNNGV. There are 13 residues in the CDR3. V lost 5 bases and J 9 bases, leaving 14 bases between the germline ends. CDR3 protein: CASSPALTGEQFF. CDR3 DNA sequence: TGTGCCAGCAGCCCGGCTCTCACGGGTGAGCAGTTCTTC.

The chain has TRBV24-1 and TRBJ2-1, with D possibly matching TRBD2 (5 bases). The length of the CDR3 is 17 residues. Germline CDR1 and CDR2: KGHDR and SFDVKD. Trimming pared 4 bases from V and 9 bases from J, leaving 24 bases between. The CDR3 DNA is TGTGCCACCAGTGACGCCACACCGAGGGCCCCCGCGGGTGAGCAGTTCTTC. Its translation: CATSDATPRAPAGEQFF.

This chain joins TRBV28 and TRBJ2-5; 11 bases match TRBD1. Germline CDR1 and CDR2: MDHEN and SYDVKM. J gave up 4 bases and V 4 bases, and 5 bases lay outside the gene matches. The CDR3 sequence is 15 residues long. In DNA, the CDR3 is TGTGCCAGCAGTTGGACAGGGGGCCCAAGAGAGACCCAGTACTTC. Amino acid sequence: CASSWTGGPRETQYF.

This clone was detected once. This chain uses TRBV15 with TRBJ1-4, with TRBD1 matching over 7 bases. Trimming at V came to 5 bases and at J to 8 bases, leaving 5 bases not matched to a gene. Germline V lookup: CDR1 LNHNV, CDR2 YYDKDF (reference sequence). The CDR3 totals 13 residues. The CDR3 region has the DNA TGTGCCACCAGCCGGGACAGTGGGGAAAAACTGTTTTTT. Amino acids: CATSRDSGEKLFF.

CDR3 amino acids: CASSILARSYNSPLHF. CDR3 DNA: TGTGCCAGTAGTATATTGGCCCGCTCCTATAATTCACCCCTCCACTTT. The genes are TRBV19 and TRBJ1-6; D unresolved. The V gene lost 2 bases and the J gene lost 0 bases, with 8 bases spanning the gap. Germline-derived CDR1 and CDR2 are LNHDA and SQIVND (reference sequence). The CDR3 is 16 residues long.

CDR3: CASSPGQTTGNTIYF. CDR3 DNA: TGCGCCAGCAGCCCGGGACAGACCACTGGAAACACCATATATTTT. V gene TRBV4-1 combines with J gene TRBJ1-3, with TRBD1 identical over 7 bases. Germline CDR1 MGHRA, CDR2 YSYEKL. Unmatched junction bases numbered 5, after V lost 4 bases and J lost 2 bases. The CDR3 is made up of 15 amino acids.

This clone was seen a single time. CDR3 sequence reads: CASSKIAGENEKLFF. DNA for the CDR3: TGTGCCAGCAGCAAAATAGCAGGGGAAAATGAAAAACTGTTTTTT. This chain uses TRBV21-1 with TRBJ1-4; TRBD1 was called by the table and not checked on the DNA. TRBV21-1 is labeled a pseudogene. This CDR3 spans 15 amino acids.

The CDR3 loop reads CASSPASGGATVTQYF. CDR3 DNA sequence: TGTGCCAGCAGCCCCGCCTCCGGGGGGGCCACGGTTACGCAGTATTTT. The genes are TRBV13 and TRBJ2-3, with 8 positions matching TRBD2. Trimming took 5 bases from V and 8 from J; bases not matched to a gene: 15. The V gene's germline CDR1 is PRHDT and CDR2 FYEKMQ (reference sequence). The CDR3 spans 16 residues.

The CDR3 loop is CASSLGEGTSTGNTIYF. The CDR3 DNA reads as TGTGCCAGCAGCTTAGGGGAGGGAACAAGCACTGGAAACACCATATATTTT. The gene calls are TRBV7-9 and TRBJ1-3; D gene unclear. CDR1 and CDR2 from the germline V gene are SEHNR and FQNEAQ (reference sequence). The CDR3 loop spans 17 amino acids. V lost 1 base and J lost 2, with 15 bases in between.

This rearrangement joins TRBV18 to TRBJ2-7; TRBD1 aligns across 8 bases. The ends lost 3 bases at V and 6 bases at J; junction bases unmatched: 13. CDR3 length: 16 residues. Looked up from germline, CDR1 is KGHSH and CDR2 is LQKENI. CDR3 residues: CASSPRRGQAQGEQYF. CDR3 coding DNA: TGTGCCAGCTCACCTAGAAGGGGACAGGCCCAGGGCGAGCAGTACTTC.

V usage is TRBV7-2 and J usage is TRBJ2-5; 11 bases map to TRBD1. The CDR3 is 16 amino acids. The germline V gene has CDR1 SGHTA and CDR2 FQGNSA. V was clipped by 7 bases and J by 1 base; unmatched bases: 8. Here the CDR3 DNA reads TGTGCCAGCACCTGGGGACAGGGGGGGGCCCAAGAGACCCAGTACTTC. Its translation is CASTWGQGGAQETQYF.

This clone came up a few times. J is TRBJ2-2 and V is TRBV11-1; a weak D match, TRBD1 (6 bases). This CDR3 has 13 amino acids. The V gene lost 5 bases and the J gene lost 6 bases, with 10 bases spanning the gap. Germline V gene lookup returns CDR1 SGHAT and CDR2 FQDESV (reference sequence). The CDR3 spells CASSIQGPGELFF. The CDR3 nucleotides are TGTGCCAGCAGCATACAGGGCCCCGGGGAGCTGTTTTTT.

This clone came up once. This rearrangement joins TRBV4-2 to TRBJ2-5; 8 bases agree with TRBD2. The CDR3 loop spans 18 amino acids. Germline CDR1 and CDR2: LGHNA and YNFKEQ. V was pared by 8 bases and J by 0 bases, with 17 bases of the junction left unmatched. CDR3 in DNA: TGTGCCAGCTCAACGGGCAGCGGGAGTCTACCATACCAAGAGACCCAGTACTTC. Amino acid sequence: CASSTGSGSLPYQETQYF.

The CDR3 loop is CAWSVNRNTEAFF. For the CDR3, the DNA is TGTGCCTGGAGTGTCAACAGAAACACTGAAGCTTTCTTT. The rearrangement uses TRBV30 and TRBJ1-1; D gene unclear. The CDR3 loop spans 13 amino acids. Germline V gives CDR1 GTSNPN, CDR2 SVGIG (reference sequence). Trimming stripped 0 bases from V and 2 bases from J, with 7 bases between.

CDR3 coding DNA: TGTGCCAGCAGCGTGACTAGCGTGGAGACCCAGTACTTC. The encoded protein is CASSVTSVETQYF. This sequence joins TRBV7-2 and TRBJ2-5; 8 bases match TRBD2. The CDR3 spans 13 residues. Germline V gene lookup returns CDR1 SGHTA and CDR2 FQGNSA. Trimming took 5 bases from V and 5 from J; bases not matched to a gene: 4.

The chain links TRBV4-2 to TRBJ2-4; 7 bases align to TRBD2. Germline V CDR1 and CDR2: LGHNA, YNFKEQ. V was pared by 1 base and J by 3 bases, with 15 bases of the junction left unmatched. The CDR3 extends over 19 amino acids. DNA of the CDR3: TGTGCCAGCAGCCAAGTCTGGCTAGCGGAGGCCCTTGTCAAAAACATTCAGTACTTC. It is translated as CASSQVWLAEALVKNIQYF.

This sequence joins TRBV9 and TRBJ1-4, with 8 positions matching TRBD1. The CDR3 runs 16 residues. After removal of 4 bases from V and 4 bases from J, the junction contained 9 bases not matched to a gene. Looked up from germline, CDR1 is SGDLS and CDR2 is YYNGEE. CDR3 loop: CASSPLDRGSNEKLFF. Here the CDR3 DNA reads TGTGCCAGCAGCCCCCTCGACAGGGGAAGTAATGAAAAACTGTTTTTT.

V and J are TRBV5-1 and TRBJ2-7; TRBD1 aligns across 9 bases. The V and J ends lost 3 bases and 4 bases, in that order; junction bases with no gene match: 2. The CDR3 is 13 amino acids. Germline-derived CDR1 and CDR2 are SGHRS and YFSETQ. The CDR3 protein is CASSSGTGYEQYF. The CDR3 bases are TGCGCCAGCAGCTCCGGGACAGGGTACGAGCAGTACTTC.

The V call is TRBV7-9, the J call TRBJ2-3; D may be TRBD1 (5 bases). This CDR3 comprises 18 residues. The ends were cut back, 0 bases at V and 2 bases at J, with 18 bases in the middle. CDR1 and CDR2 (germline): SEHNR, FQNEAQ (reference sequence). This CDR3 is CASSLAGRPLRDTDTQYF. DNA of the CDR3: TGTGCCAGCAGCTTAGCGGGGCGGCCCTTACGAGACACAGATACGCAGTATTTT.

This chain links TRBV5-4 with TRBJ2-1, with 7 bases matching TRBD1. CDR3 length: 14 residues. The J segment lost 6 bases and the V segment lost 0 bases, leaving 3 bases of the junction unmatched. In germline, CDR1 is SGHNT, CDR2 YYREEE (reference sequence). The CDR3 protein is CASSLGSGGNEQFF. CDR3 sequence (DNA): TGTGCCAGCAGCTTGGGTTCAGGGGGCAATGAGCAGTTCTTC.

CDR3 sequence (DNA): TGTGCCAGCAGCTTGTCCGGGACAGGGAAAGAGACCCAGTACTTC. Its protein product is CASSLSGTGKETQYF. The chain uses TRBV5-6 and TRBJ2-5, with 9 bases that match TRBD1. This CDR3 is built from 15 residues. Per germline, CDR1 SGHDT and CDR2 YYEEEE. V lost 1 base, J lost 3 bases, and 4 bases stayed unmatched.

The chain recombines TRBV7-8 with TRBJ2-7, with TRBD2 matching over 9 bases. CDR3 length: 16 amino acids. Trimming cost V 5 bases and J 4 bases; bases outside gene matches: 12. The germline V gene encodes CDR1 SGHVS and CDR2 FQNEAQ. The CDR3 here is CASSTLLAGYSYEQYF. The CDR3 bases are TGTGCCAGCAGCACCCTTCTAGCGGGATATTCGTACGAGCAGTACTTC.

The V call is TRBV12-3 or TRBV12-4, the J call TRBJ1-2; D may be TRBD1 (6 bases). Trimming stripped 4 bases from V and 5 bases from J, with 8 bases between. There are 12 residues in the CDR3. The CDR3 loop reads CASSSTGYGYTF. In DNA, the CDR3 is TGTGCCAGCAGTTCTACAGGGTATGGCTACACCTTC.

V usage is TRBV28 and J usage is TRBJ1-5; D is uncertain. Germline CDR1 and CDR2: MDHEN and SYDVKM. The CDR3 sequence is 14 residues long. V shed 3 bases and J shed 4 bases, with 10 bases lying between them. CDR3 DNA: TGTGCCAGCAGTTTTCCCCACGGTAATCAGCCCCAGCATTTT. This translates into CASSFPHGNQPQHF.

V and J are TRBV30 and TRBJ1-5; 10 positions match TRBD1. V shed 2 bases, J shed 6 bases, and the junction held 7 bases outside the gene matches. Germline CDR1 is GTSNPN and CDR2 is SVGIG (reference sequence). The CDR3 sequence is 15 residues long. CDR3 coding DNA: TGTGCCTGGAGTCCTCGACAGGGGGCAGCTCAGCCCCAGCATTTT. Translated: CAWSPRQGAAQPQHF.

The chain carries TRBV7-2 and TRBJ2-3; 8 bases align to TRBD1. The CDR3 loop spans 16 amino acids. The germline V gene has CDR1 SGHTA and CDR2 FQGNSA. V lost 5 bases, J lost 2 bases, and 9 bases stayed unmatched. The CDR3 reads CASSPLTGVPTDTQYF. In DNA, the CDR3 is TGTGCCAGCAGCCCTCTGACAGGGGTCCCCACAGATACGCAGTATTTT.